This entry is about one T cell receptor beta chain. The data stem from a study of control samples from healthy donors and cancer patients. The table came from immunoSEQ multiplex PCR; TCRdb's copy has only in-frame clones and leaves some out. This table has 65,000 to 90,000 clones, 89% appearing once. The sequencing sample was made of PBMCs. The TCR sequence derives from a woman in her 50s with colorectal cancer.

The DNA for the CDR3 is TGTGCCAGCAGTGCCCTTAGCGGGCCTGGCACAGATACGCAGTATTTT. Amino acids: CASSALSGPGTDTQYF. This chain joins TRBV6-1 and TRBJ2-3, with 7 bases that match TRBD2. CDR3 size: 16 residues. Trimming cost V 4 bases and J 1 base; bases outside gene matches: 8. Germline V gene data show CDR1 as MNHNS and CDR2 as SASEGT.